This T cell receptor (beta chain) was identified during a study of OX40 agonist ivuxolimab in advanced cancers. This table comes from immunoSEQ multiplex PCR, and its TCRdb copy is limited to in-frame clones, with some not included. The sample consists of approximately 84,000 clones, 85% to 90% of them appearing once. Germline V gives CDR1 SGHAT, CDR2 FQDESV (reference sequence). Trimming took 0 bases from V and 4 from J; bases not matched to a gene: 4. The CDR3 has 18 amino acids. The clonotype was recovered from an adult with an advanced solid tumor such as melanoma, head and neck, liver or kidney cancer. The source was CD4+ or CD8+ T cells sorted from blood, collected in a trial of the OX40 agonist ivuxolimab. This rearrangement joins TRBV11-1 to TRBJ2-2; 14 bases are a match to TRBD2. The CDR3 DNA reads TGTGCCAGCAGCTTAGCGTCCGGACTAGCGGGAGGCACCGGGGAGCTGTTTTTT. Protein: CASSLASGLAGGTGELFF.